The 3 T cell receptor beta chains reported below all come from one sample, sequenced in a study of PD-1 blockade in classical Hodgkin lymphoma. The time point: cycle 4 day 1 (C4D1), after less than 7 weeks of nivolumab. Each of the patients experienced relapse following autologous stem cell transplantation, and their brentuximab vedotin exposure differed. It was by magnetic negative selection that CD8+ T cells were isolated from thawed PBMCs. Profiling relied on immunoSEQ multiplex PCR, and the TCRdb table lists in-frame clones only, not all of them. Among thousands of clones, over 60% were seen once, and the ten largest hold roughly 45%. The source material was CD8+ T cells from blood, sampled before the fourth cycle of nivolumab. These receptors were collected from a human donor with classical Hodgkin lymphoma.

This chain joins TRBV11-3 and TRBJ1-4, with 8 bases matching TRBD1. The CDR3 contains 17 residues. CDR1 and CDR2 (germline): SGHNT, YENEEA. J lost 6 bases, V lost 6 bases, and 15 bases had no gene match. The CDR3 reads CASSGDRSPPYHEKLFF. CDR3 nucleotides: TGTGCCAGCAGTGGGGACAGGTCCCCCCCATATCATGAAAAACTGTTTTTT. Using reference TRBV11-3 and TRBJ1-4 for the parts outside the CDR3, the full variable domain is EAGVVQSPRYKIIEKKQPVAFWCNPISGHNTLYWYLQNLGQGPELLIRYENEEAVDDSQLPKDRFSAERLKGVDSTLKIQPAELGDSAVYLCASSGDRSPPYHEKLFFGSGTQLSVL.

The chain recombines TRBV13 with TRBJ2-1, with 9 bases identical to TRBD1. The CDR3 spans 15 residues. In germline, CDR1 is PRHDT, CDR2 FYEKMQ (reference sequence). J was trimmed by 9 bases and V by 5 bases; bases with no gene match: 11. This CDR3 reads CASSPRDRVNAEQFF. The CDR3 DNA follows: TGTGCCAGCAGCCCACGGGACAGGGTGAATGCTGAGCAGTTCTTC.

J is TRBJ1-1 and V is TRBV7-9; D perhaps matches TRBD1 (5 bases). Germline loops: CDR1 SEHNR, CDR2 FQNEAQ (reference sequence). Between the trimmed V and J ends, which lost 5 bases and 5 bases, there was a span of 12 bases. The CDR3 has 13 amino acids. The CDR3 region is CASSTGGVTEAFF. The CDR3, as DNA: TGTGCCAGCAGCACCGGGGGGGTTACTGAAGCTTTCTTT.